Listed below are T cell receptor beta chains from one sample, sequenced in a study of T cell responses to AZD1222 COVID-19 vaccine. Assay: immunoSEQ multiplex PCR; the TCRdb copy retains only in-frame clones and omits some. The sample has about 120,000 clones, roughly 86% seen once; the top ten hold 3.5% to 4.5%. Sequencing used peripheral blood, obtained on day 0 of AZD1222 vaccination. The receptors derive from an adult in good health. Both conserved end residues are part of each CDR3. The D gene is left open where the match is weak. Clone size is given for some rows only: seen once, a few or many times, or a class if the clone is expanded.

J gene | D gene | V gene | clone size | CDR3 protein | CDR3 DNA
TRBJ2-3 | - | TRBV19 | - | CASRSGDTQYF | TGTGCCAGTAGATCCGGAGATACGCAGTATTTT
TRBJ2-5 | - | TRBV7-8 | - | CASSFKPGPTSEYF | TGTGCCAGCAGCTTCAAACCGGGACCCACGTCAGAGTACTTC
TRBJ1-3 | - | TRBV12-5 | - | CASGPAGPGNTIYF | TGTGCTAGTGGCCCCGCAGGGCCTGGAAACACCATATATTTT
TRBJ2-7 | - | TRBV27 | - | CASSLKGADYEQYF | TGTGCCAGCAGTTTAAAGGGTGCCGACTACGAGCAGTACTTC
TRBJ1-5 | TRBD1 | TRBV2 | once | CASSAGTGGNQPQHF | TGTGCCAGCAGTGCCGGGACAGGGGGAAATCAGCCCCAGCATTTT
TRBJ2-2 | - | TRBV24-1 | - | CATLDTNTGELFF | TGTGCCACCTTAGACACGAACACCGGGGAGCTGTTTTTT
TRBJ1-6 | TRBD1 | TRBV11-3 | - | CASSAHRQGNNSPLHF | TGTGCCAGCAGCGCGCACCGACAGGGGAATAATTCACCCCTCCACTTT
TRBJ2-2 | TRBD2 | TRBV28 | - | CASRSPAGGTSWELFF | TGTGCCAGCAGGTCCCCCGCGGGGGGGACAAGTTGGGAGCTGTTTTTT
TRBJ1-4 | - | TRBV6-5 | - | CASSGTQHRNEKLFF | TGTGCCAGCAGCGGGACACAGCACCGGAATGAAAAACTGTTTTTT
TRBJ2-7 | - | TRBV27 | - | CASSFTESYEQYF | TGTGCCAGCAGTTTTACAGAATCCTACGAGCAGTACTTC
TRBJ1-2 | TRBD1 | TRBV6-5 | - | CASSWDRDRGYTF | TGTGCCAGCAGTTGGGACAGGGACAGGGGCTACACCTTC
TRBJ2-1 | - | TRBV3-1/TRBV3-2 | - | CASSQVRPTNEQFF | TGTGCCAGCAGCCAAGTAAGGCCTACCAATGAGCAGTTCTTC
TRBJ1-4 | - | TRBV30 | - | CAWSPSFDGGLFF | TGTGCCTGGAGCCCAAGCTTTGACGGGGGACTGTTTTTT
TRBJ2-7 | - | TRBV4-1 | - | CASSHQQGSYEQYF | TGCGCCAGCAGCCACCAACAAGGCAGCTACGAGCAGTACTTC
TRBJ1-2 | - | TRBV4-1 | - | CASSQSPVVGTYGYTF | TGCGCCAGCAGCCAATCACCTGTGGTGGGGACCTATGGCTACACCTTC
TRBJ2-7 | TRBD2 | TRBV7-2 | - | CASSSGTSPEQYF | TGTGCCAGCAGCTCCGGGACTAGCCCCGAGCAGTACTTC
TRBJ2-7 | TRBD2 | TRBV15 | - | CATSRDLSGGRYEQYF | TGTGCCACCAGCAGAGATCTTAGCGGGGGGCGGTACGAGCAGTACTTC
TRBJ1-1 | - | TRBV2 | - | CASSLDRGSDTEAFF | TGTGCCAGCAGCCTTGATCGGGGGTCGGACACTGAAGCTTTCTTT